This T cell receptor (beta chain) was observed in a study of patients and donors after allogeneic stem cell transplantation. This clonotype was counted at least ten times. TCRdb itself ran the RT-PCR reads through MiXCR, one entry per CDR3 protein. Of about a million distinct CDR3 sequences listed, over 15% were seen once; the top ten hold 6%. This CDR3 contains 15 residues. Germline V gene sequence: CDR1 DFQATT, CDR2 SNEGSKA (reference sequence). J gave up 8 bases and V 1 base, and 12 bases lay outside the gene matches. What was sequenced was blood, either unsorted or a sorted T cell fraction (not recorded which). This TCR was recovered from a human donor who was either an allogeneic HSCT recipient or a stem cell or donor lymphocyte infusion donor (not recorded which). It is not recorded whose cells these are; they may come from a transplant donor. The V and J genes are TRBV20-1 and TRBJ1-2; 8 bases line up with TRBD1. CDR3 residues: CSARVPGQGFGGYTF. DNA of the CDR3: TGCAGTGCTAGAGTCCCCGGACAGGGCTTTGGGGGCTACACCTTC.